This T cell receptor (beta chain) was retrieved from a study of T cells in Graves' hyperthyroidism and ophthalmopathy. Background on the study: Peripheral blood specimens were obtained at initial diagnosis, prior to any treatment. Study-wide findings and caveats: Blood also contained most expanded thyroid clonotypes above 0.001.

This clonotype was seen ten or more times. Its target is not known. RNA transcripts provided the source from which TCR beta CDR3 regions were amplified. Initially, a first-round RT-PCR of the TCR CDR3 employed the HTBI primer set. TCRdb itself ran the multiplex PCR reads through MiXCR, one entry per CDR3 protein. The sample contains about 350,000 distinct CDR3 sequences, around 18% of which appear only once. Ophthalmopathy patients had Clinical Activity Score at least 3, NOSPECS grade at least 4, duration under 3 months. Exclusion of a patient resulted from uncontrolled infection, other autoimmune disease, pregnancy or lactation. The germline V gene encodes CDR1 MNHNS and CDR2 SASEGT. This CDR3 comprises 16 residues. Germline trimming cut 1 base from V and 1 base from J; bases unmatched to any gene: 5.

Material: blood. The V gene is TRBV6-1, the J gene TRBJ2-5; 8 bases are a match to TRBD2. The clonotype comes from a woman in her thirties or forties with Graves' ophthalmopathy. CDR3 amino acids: CASSEVRTSIQETQYF. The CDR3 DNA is TGTGCCAGCAGTGAAGTCAGGACTAGCATCCAAGAGACCCAGTACTTC.